The rows below give T cell receptor beta chains drawn from one sample of a study of T-cell reconstitution after alpha-beta-depleted transplantation in children. TCRdb itself ran the PCR reads through MiXCR, one entry per CDR3 protein. The data show fewer than 750,000 distinct CDR3 sequences, with around 27% seen just once and around a third held by the top ten. The material was PBMCs, obtained before TCRalphabeta/CD19-depleted stem cell transplant. The receptors were gathered from a boy in the first two years of life with Wiskott-Aldrich syndrome, due to receive a stem cell transplant. Both conserved end residues are part of each CDR3. A D gene is named only where the DNA matches it firmly. Only some rows state a clone size, as once, few, many or a class for expanded clones.

size: few; V: TRBV15; J: TRBJ2-7; D: -; CDR3: CATSSQDQSYEQYF; DNA: TGTGCCACCAGCAGTCAGGACCAATCCTACGAGCAGTACTTC
size: few; V: TRBV20-1; J: TRBJ2-1; D: -; CDR3: CSARQTGEQFF; DNA: TGCAGTGCTAGACAAACAGGGGAGCAGTTCTTC
size: -; V: TRBV5-5; J: TRBJ2-3; D: TRBD2; CDR3: CASSTRLAGSDTQYF; DNA: TGTGCCAGCAGCACCCGACTAGCGGGGTCAGATACGCAGTATTTT
size: few; V: TRBV18; J: TRBJ1-2; D: -; CDR3: CASSPGDGYTF; DNA: TGTGCCAGCTCACCGGGGGATGGCTACACCTTC
size: once; V: TRBV20-1; J: TRBJ2-3; D: TRBD1; CDR3: CSAGQGTHTDTQYF; DNA: TGCAGTGCTGGACAGGGAACCCACACAGATACGCAGTATTTT
size: few; V: TRBV5-1; J: TRBJ1-6; D: TRBD1; CDR3: CASSAWTLQGSSVYNSPLHF; DNA: TGCGCCAGCAGCGCGTGGACGTTACAGGGGTCGAGTGTCTATAATTCACCCCTCCACTTT
size: -; V: TRBV20-1; J: TRBJ2-1; D: -; CDR3: CSARPSKTDEQFF; DNA: TGCAGTGCTCGTCCTAGTAAAACCGATGAGCAGTTCTTC
size: few; V: TRBV27; J: TRBJ2-1; D: TRBD2; CDR3: CASKRLAGGTYNEQFF; DNA: TGTGCCAGCAAGCGTCTAGCGGGAGGGACCTACAATGAGCAGTTCTTC
size: -; V: TRBV20-1; J: TRBJ2-5; D: -; CDR3: CSARDAGETQYF; DNA: TGCAGTGCTAGAGATGCAGGGGAGACCCAGTACTTC
size: -; V: TRBV13; J: TRBJ2-2; D: TRBD2; CDR3: CASSRSGGDTGELFF; DNA: TGTGCCAGCAGCCGTAGCGGGGGGGACACCGGGGAGCTGTTTTTT
size: few; V: TRBV7-9; J: TRBJ2-2; D: -; CDR3: CASSLKAGLGSSTGELFF; DNA: TGTGCCAGCAGCTTAAAAGCAGGGTTAGGGTCGAGCACCGGGGAGCTGTTTTTT
size: -; V: TRBV15; J: TRBJ2-3; D: TRBD2; CDR3: CATSRDAGGLDTQYF; DNA: TGTGCCACCAGCAGAGATGCGGGAGGGCTGGATACGCAGTATTTT
size: few; V: TRBV24-1; J: TRBJ2-3; D: TRBD2; CDR3: CATSDPIAGEGADTQYF; DNA: TGTGCCACCAGTGATCCCATAGCGGGAGAAGGTGCAGATACGCAGTATTTT
size: -; V: TRBV9; J: TRBJ2-7; D: TRBD2; CDR3: CASSVEFGRGIYEQYF; DNA: TGTGCCAGCAGCGTAGAGTTCGGGAGGGGAATCTACGAGCAGTACTTC
size: -; V: TRBV28; J: TRBJ2-1; D: TRBD2; CDR3: CASSSGTSGSSNEQFF; DNA: TGTGCCAGCAGTTCCGGGACTAGCGGGAGTTCGAATGAGCAGTTCTTC
size: -; V: TRBV5-1; J: TRBJ2-3; D: TRBD2; CDR3: CASSISGRASDTQYF; DNA: TGCGCCAGCAGCATTAGCGGGAGGGCCTCTGATACGCAGTATTTT
size: -; V: TRBV10-2; J: TRBJ1-2; D: -; CDR3: CASREGKAGRNYGYTF; DNA: TGCGCCAGCAGGGAGGGAAAAGCGGGACGTAACTATGGCTACACCTTC
size: few; V: TRBV12-3/TRBV12-4; J: TRBJ2-1; D: -; CDR3: CASSSLFSNEQFF; DNA: TGTGCCAGCAGTTCCCTCTTTTCCAATGAGCAGTTCTTC
size: many; V: TRBV5-1; J: TRBJ2-1; D: TRBD2; CDR3: CASSLEGDSGRVYNEQFF; DNA: TGCGCCAGCAGCTTGGAAGGGGATAGCGGGAGGGTCTACAATGAGCAGTTCTTC
size: few; V: TRBV7-8; J: TRBJ2-2; D: -; CDR3: CASSPHRVTGELFF; DNA: TGTGCCAGCAGCCCTCATCGGGTGACCGGGGAGCTGTTTTTT
size: few; V: TRBV29-1; J: TRBJ2-1; D: -; CDR3: CSVGQDSYNEQFF; DNA: TGCAGCGTTGGACAGGACTCCTACAATGAGCAGTTCTTC
size: few; V: TRBV7-3; J: TRBJ2-2; D: -; CDR3: CASSLSSLTGELFF; DNA: TGTGCCAGCAGCTTAAGTTCCCTCACCGGGGAGCTGTTTTTT
size: -; V: TRBV10-3; J: TRBJ1-1; D: TRBD1; CDR3: CAISEAGTANTEAFF; DNA: TGTGCCATCAGTGAGGCCGGGACAGCTAACACTGAAGCTTTCTTT
size: -; V: TRBV6-1; J: TRBJ1-5; D: TRBD1; CDR3: CASIRTGANQPQHF; DNA: TGTGCCAGCATTCGGACAGGGGCTAATCAGCCCCAGCATTTT
size: few; V: TRBV5-1; J: TRBJ2-7; D: TRBD1; CDR3: CASSPRTDRGTYEQYF; DNA: TGCGCCAGCAGCCCCCGCACGGACAGGGGTACCTACGAGCAGTACTTC
size: few; V: TRBV24-1; J: TRBJ2-7; D: TRBD1; CDR3: CATSDSPTGGINEQYF; DNA: TGTGCCACCAGTGATTCGCCGACAGGGGGAATTAACGAGCAGTACTTC
size: -; V: TRBV24-1; J: TRBJ2-3; D: -; CDR3: CATSDLSPDTQYF; DNA: TGTGCCACCAGTGATTTGTCCCCAGATACGCAGTATTTT
size: few; V: TRBV7-8; J: TRBJ1-1; D: -; CDR3: CASSSRVETEAFF; DNA: TGTGCCAGCAGCTCCAGGGTTGAGACTGAAGCTTTCTTT
size: few; V: TRBV12-3/TRBV12-4; J: TRBJ2-5; D: -; CDR3: CASSHGGQETQYF; DNA: TGTGCCAGCAGCCACGGGGGCCAAGAGACCCAGTACTTC
size: few; V: TRBV12-3/TRBV12-4; J: TRBJ2-5; D: -; CDR3: CASSLYGGTQETQYF; DNA: TGTGCCAGCAGTTTGTATGGTGGGACTCAAGAGACCCAGTACTTC
size: few; V: TRBV20-1; J: TRBJ2-3; D: -; CDR3: CSASGLRTDTQYF; DNA: TGCAGTGCTAGCGGACTACGCACAGATACGCAGTATTTT
size: -; V: TRBV28; J: TRBJ2-7; D: TRBD2; CDR3: CASSFVAGSYEQYF; DNA: TGTGCCAGCAGTTTTGTAGCGGGCTCCTACGAGCAGTACTTC
size: -; V: TRBV2; J: TRBJ1-2; D: -; CDR3: CATTGGRDGTNYGYTF; DNA: TGTGCCACCACCGGAGGCCGGGACGGAACTAACTATGGCTACACCTTC
size: -; V: TRBV4-1; J: TRBJ2-5; D: TRBD2; CDR3: CASSPLLREGRETQYF; DNA: TGCGCCAGCAGCCCCCTGTTGCGGGAGGGGCGGGAGACCCAGTACTTC
size: -; V: TRBV5-1; J: TRBJ1-1; D: -; CDR3: CASSLAGGGLEAFF; DNA: TGCGCCAGCAGCTTGGCCGGGGGGGGCCTGGAAGCTTTCTTT
size: few; V: TRBV12-3/TRBV12-4; J: TRBJ2-7; D: -; CDR3: CASSHTFDYEQYF; DNA: TGTGCCAGCAGCCATACCTTTGACTACGAGCAGTACTTC
size: -; V: TRBV6-1; J: TRBJ2-1; D: TRBD2; CDR3: CASRPLANYNEQFF; DNA: TGTGCCAGCAGGCCACTAGCGAACTACAATGAGCAGTTCTTC
size: many; V: TRBV7-9; J: TRBJ2-1; D: TRBD1; CDR3: CASSLTGTGGPEQFF; DNA: TGTGCCAGCAGCTTAACCGGGACAGGGGGCCCTGAGCAGTTCTTC
size: -; V: TRBV5-1; J: TRBJ1-2; D: -; CDR3: CASSLGRGVGYGYTF; DNA: TGCGCCAGCAGCTTGGGCAGGGGTGTAGGATATGGCTACACCTTC
size: -; V: TRBV28; J: TRBJ2-7; D: TRBD1; CDR3: CASRGQGREQYF; DNA: TGTGCCAGCAGGGGACAGGGGCGGGAGCAGTACTTC
size: few; V: TRBV4-1; J: TRBJ2-2; D: -; CDR3: CASNSVANTGELFF; DNA: TGCGCGAGCAACAGCGTAGCAAACACCGGGGAGCTGTTTTTT
size: -; V: TRBV3-1; J: TRBJ2-5; D: TRBD1; CDR3: CASIAGLYVRDREETQYF; DNA: TGTGCCAGCATCGCAGGCCTCTACGTCCGGGACAGGGAAGAGACCCAGTACTTC
size: -; V: TRBV6-6; J: TRBJ2-7; D: TRBD2; CDR3: CASTRGGSYEQYF; DNA: TGTGCCAGCACCCGGGGGGGCTCCTACGAGCAGTACTTC
size: -; V: TRBV20-1; J: TRBJ2-1; D: TRBD2; CDR3: CSARALGTSVYNEQFF; DNA: TGCAGTGCTAGAGCCCTCGGGACTAGCGTGTACAATGAGCAGTTCTTC
size: -; V: TRBV11-1; J: TRBJ2-6; D: TRBD2; CDR3: CASRPSRPSGSSGANVLTF; DNA: TGTGCCAGCAGACCCTCGCGGCCTAGCGGGAGCTCTGGGGCCAACGTCCTGACTTTC
size: -; V: TRBV5-1; J: TRBJ2-1; D: TRBD2; CDR3: CASSLEGLVDEQFF; DNA: TGCGCCAGCAGCTTGGAGGGACTAGTTGATGAGCAGTTCTTC